The 15 T cell receptor beta chains listed next were all sequenced from one sample in a study of T cell changes during pregnancy in multiple sclerosis. TCRdb's table, derived via immunoSEQ multiplex PCR, lists solely in-frame clones and lacks some. The table records more than 55,000 clones, roughly nine tenths of them present only once. The starting material was peripheral blood, obtained in the third trimester of pregnancy. All receptors derive from a female donor in good health, enrolled as a control in a pregnancy study.

This clone was found once. This chain joins TRBV30 and TRBJ2-5; TRBD2 agrees at 13 bases. This CDR3 spans 15 amino acids. V shed 2 bases, J shed 5 bases, and the junction held 5 bases outside the gene matches. Looked up from germline, CDR1 is GTSNPN and CDR2 is SVGIG (reference sequence). The CDR3 region has the DNA TGTGCCTGGAGTACTAGCGGGGGGGCGGGGGAGACCCAGTACTTC. Protein product: CAWSTSGGAGETQYF.

CDR3 region: CASSSGLPAPEQYF. Here the CDR3 DNA reads TGTGCCAGCAGTTCGGGACTACCCGCTCCGGAGCAGTACTTC. The chain combines TRBV27 with TRBJ2-7; 7 nucleotides align to TRBD2. CDR1 is MNHEY and CDR2 is SMNVEV in the germline V gene (reference sequence). The V and J ends lost 4 bases and 7 bases, in that order; junction bases with no gene match: 10. CDR3 size: 14 residues.

This chain connects TRBV6-1 to TRBJ2-2; perhaps TRBD2 as D (7 bases). The length of the CDR3 is 15 residues. Trimming took 8 bases from V and 3 from J, leaving 16 bases between them. Germline CDR1 reads MNHNS; CDR2 reads SASEGT. CDR3 sequence reads: CASPRGGDHTGELFF. In DNA form, the CDR3 reads TGTGCCAGCCCCCGAGGGGGGGACCACACCGGGGAGCTGTTTTTT.

The chain is built from TRBV27 and TRBJ2-7, with 8 bases identical to TRBD1. Losses at the gene ends were 5 bases for V and 4 bases for J; bases not matched to a gene: 13. There are 16 residues in the CDR3. The germline V gene encodes CDR1 MNHEY and CDR2 SMNVEV (reference sequence). For the CDR3, the DNA is TGTGCCAGCAGTCCCGAGGGTGACAGGGGTGCTTACGAGCAGTACTTC. This codes for CASSPEGDRGAYEQYF.

This chain links TRBV4-2 with TRBJ2-1, with 10 bases aligning to TRBD2. The CDR3 spans 16 residues. Germline V CDR1 and CDR2: LGHNA, YNFKEQ. J was trimmed by 8 bases and V by 0 bases; bases with no gene match: 7. The CDR3 DNA is TGTGCCAGCAGCCAAGAAGCGGGGGGGCCTTCCGATGAGCAGTTCTTC. Translated: CASSQEAGGPSDEQFF.

The chain links TRBV6-5 to TRBJ2-5; TRBD1 matches at 9 bases. J was trimmed by 5 bases and V by 6 bases; bases with no gene match: 4. There are 13 residues in the CDR3. Per germline, CDR1 MNHEY and CDR2 SVGAGI. The CDR3 DNA sequence: TGTGCCAGCAGACAGGGGGCTGAGGAGACCCAGTACTTC. Translated, it gives CASRQGAEETQYF.

The chain combines TRBV9 with TRBJ2-1, with 7 bases lining up with TRBD1. The germline V gene has CDR1 SGDLS and CDR2 YYNGEE. V gave up 3 bases and J gave up 3 bases; unmatched junction bases: 9. This CDR3 comprises 16 residues. As DNA, the CDR3 is TGTGCCAGCAGCGACCGGGACAGCCGCTTCTACAATGAGCAGTTCTTC. Translated: CASSDRDSRFYNEQFF.

The chain employs TRBV5-1 and TRBJ2-1; maybe TRBD2 (6 bases). The V and J ends lost 4 bases and 7 bases respectively, with 12 bases between them. This CDR3 comprises 13 residues. CDR1 is SGHRS, CDR2 YFSETQ, per germline. CDR3 in amino acids: CASSRDSVNEQFF. DNA for the CDR3: TGCGCCAGCAGCAGGGACTCGGTTAATGAGCAGTTCTTC.

The CDR3 DNA is TGTGCCAGCAGTTCAGGAATCTCTGGGGCCAACGTCCTGACTTTC. Residues: CASSSGISGANVLTF. The chain has TRBV28 and TRBJ2-6; unclear D gene. CDR1 is MDHEN and CDR2 is SYDVKM in the germline V gene. V lost 4 bases and J lost 0, with 7 bases in between. The CDR3 length is 15 residues.

The CDR3 coding sequence is TGTGCCAGCAGTGAGTCAGATACGCAGTATTTT. Its translation is CASSESDTQYF. The rearrangement links TRBV27 to TRBJ2-3; D ambiguous. V was clipped by 5 bases and J by 4 bases, with 4 bases between them. Germline values: CDR1 MNHEY, CDR2 SMNVEV (reference sequence). This CDR3 has 11 residues.

The chain employs TRBV9 and TRBJ1-3; 7 bases match TRBD1. J lost 0 bases, V lost 5 bases, and 8 bases had no gene match. The CDR3 length is 16 residues. Germline V gene data show CDR1 as SGDLS and CDR2 as YYNGEE. DNA of the CDR3: TGTGCCAGCAGTGCCCTCGGGACAGCCTCTGGAAACACCATATATTTT. It codes for CASSALGTASGNTIYF.

V gene TRBV13 combines with J gene TRBJ1-2; 10 positions agree with TRBD1. Germline V gene data show CDR1 as PRHDT and CDR2 as FYEKMQ (reference sequence). This CDR3 spans 15 amino acids. The ends lost 5 bases at V and 4 bases at J; junction bases unmatched: 7. CDR3 in DNA: TGTGCCAGCAGCCTACGGACAGGGGGTGTCTATGGCTACACCTTC. This translates into CASSLRTGGVYGYTF. The full variable domain, in which reference TRBV13 and TRBJ1-2 provide the parts outside the CDR3, is AAGVIQSPRHLIKEKRETATLKCYPIPRHDTVYWYQQGPGQDPQFLISFYEKMQSDKGSIPDRFSAQQFSDYHSELNMSSLELGDSALYFCASSLRTGGVYGYTFGSGTRLTVV.

The chain carries TRBV7-9 and TRBJ2-1; no firm D call. V gave up 7 bases and J gave up 5 bases, with 3 bases separating them. From germline, CDR1 is SEHNR and CDR2 FQNEAQ (reference sequence). The CDR3 loop spans 10 amino acids. CDR3 bases: TGTGCCAGCACCAACAATGAGCAGTTCTTC. It is translated as CASTNNEQFF.

This clone has only one observation. The V gene is TRBV5-5, the J gene TRBJ1-4, with D hard to call. CDR3 size: 14 residues. Trimming pared 0 bases from V and 7 bases from J, leaving 10 bases between. The germline gives CDR1 SGHKS, CDR2 YYEKEE (reference sequence). Written as DNA, the CDR3 is TGTGCCAGCAGCTTGGAGGGTCGGGGTGAAAAACTGTTTTTT. It specifies CASSLEGRGEKLFF. The variable domain in full, completed from reference TRBV5-5 and TRBJ1-4, reads DAGVTQSPTHLIKTRGQQVTLRCSPISGHKSVSWYQQVLGQGPQFIFQYYEKEERGRGNFPDRFSARQFPNYSSELNVNALLLGDSALYLCASSLEGRGEKLFFGSGTQLSVL.

The chain couples TRBV21-1 to TRBJ1-5; the table's D call TRBD1 went unverified against the DNA. TRBV21-1 is noted as a pseudogene. This CDR3 comprises 13 residues. The CDR3 bases are TGTGCCAGCTACACCTCAGGGGATCAGCCCCAGCATTTT. Translating gives CASYTSGDQPQHF.